Presented here are 6 T cell receptor beta chains from one specimen sequenced in a study of a mutant IDH1 vaccine in newly diagnosed glioma. Their antigens are not known. Repertoires were generated with immunoSEQ multiplex PCR, while TCRdb's copy carries only in-frame clones and drops some. The table includes about 82,000 clones, around 85% detected once. Time point indicated: week 23, last vaccination. Vaccinated patients received 300 ug of mutant IDH1 20-mer peptide per dose, with topical imiquimod. The sequences come from PBMCs, collected from a glioma patient whose treatment included an IDH1 peptide vaccine. These receptors all come from a man aged 25 to 40 with glioma. Some clones in this sample may be carry-over from other donors' samples.

V gene TRBV7-9 combines with J gene TRBJ1-1, with a weak D call TRBD1 (6 bases). Germline CDR1 SEHNR, CDR2 FQNEAQ (reference sequence). With 7 bases removed from V and 1 base from J, the gap between germline ends came to 10 bases. There are 13 residues in the CDR3. The DNA for the CDR3 is TGTGCCAGCACCCGACAGGAGAACACTGAAGCTTTCTTT. This encodes CASTRQENTEAFF.

The chain combines TRBV5-1 with TRBJ1-3, with a tentative D call TRBD1 (6 bases). V was trimmed by 0 bases and J by 1 base, leaving 11 bases between them. CDR1 is SGHRS, CDR2 YFSETQ, per germline. CDR3 length: 16 amino acids. CDR3 residues: CASSLVDQGSGNTIYF. The CDR3 bases are TGCGCCAGCAGCTTGGTTGATCAGGGGTCTGGAAACACCATATATTTT.

The gene calls are TRBV5-6 and TRBJ2-1; 8 nucleotides agree with TRBD2. Germline CDR1 SGHDT, CDR2 YYEEEE. V gave up 2 bases and J gave up 7 bases; unmatched junction bases: 11. This CDR3 contains 16 residues. CDR3 DNA sequence: TGTGCCAGCAGCTTTAGCGGGACAAGCCGTGGGAATGAGCAGTTCTTC. It yields the protein CASSFSGTSRGNEQFF.

This chain joins TRBV11-2 and TRBJ2-1; TRBD2 aligns across 13 bases. The CDR3 is 17 amino acids. Losses at the gene ends were 6 bases for V and 3 bases for J; bases not matched to a gene: 8. From germline, CDR1 is SGHAT and CDR2 FQNNGV. CDR3 region: CASRRTSGGLSYNEQFF. The CDR3 DNA follows: TGTGCCAGCAGAAGGACTAGCGGGGGCCTTAGCTACAATGAGCAGTTCTTC.

The rearrangement joins TRBV27 to TRBJ2-2; 7 positions agree with TRBD2. Germline loops: CDR1 MNHEY, CDR2 SMNVEV (reference sequence). V gave up 5 bases and J gave up 6 bases; unmatched junction bases: 3. This CDR3 is built from 13 residues. The CDR3 is CASSRAGPGELFF. The CDR3, as DNA: TGTGCCAGCAGTAGAGCGGGACCCGGGGAGCTGTTTTTT.

The table lists this clone with a count of one. V gene TRBV7-9 combines with J gene TRBJ1-6; TRBD1 is a possible D gene (6 bases). The germline V and J ends were trimmed by 5 bases and 10 bases, with 12 bases remaining between them. There are 13 residues in the CDR3. The germline V gene has CDR1 SEHNR and CDR2 FQNEAQ (reference sequence). The chain's CDR3 is CASSQDSVSPLHF. CDR3 bases: TGTGCCAGCAGCCAGGACAGTGTATCACCCCTCCACTTT.